The clone carrying this T cell receptor (beta chain) showed up just once. This sample was included in a study of PD-L1 blockade in urothelial cancer. At the level of the study: Patients arrived having already received 0 to 3 prior chemotherapy regimens. Once treatment had started, blood was analyzed at 3 weeks (second dose) and again at 6 weeks.

Sequenced by immunoSEQ multiplex PCR; TCRdb stores in-frame clones only, minus some. The sample holds 100,000 or so clones, 70% to 85% seen once. The trim removed 2 bases at V and 7 bases at J, leaving 10 bases unmatched. From germline, CDR1 is SGHVS and CDR2 FQNEAQ. The CDR3 runs to 16 residues. The sample was PBMCs, taken around atezolizumab (anti-PD-L1) treatment. This TCR came from a man between 50 and 59 years old with urothelial cancer. The V call is TRBV7-8, the J call TRBJ1-2, with TRBD1 matching over 10 bases. CDR3 region: CASSLSPTDRGPGYTF. CDR3 coding DNA: TGTGCCAGCAGCTTATCCCCCACTGACAGGGGGCCTGGCTACACCTTC.